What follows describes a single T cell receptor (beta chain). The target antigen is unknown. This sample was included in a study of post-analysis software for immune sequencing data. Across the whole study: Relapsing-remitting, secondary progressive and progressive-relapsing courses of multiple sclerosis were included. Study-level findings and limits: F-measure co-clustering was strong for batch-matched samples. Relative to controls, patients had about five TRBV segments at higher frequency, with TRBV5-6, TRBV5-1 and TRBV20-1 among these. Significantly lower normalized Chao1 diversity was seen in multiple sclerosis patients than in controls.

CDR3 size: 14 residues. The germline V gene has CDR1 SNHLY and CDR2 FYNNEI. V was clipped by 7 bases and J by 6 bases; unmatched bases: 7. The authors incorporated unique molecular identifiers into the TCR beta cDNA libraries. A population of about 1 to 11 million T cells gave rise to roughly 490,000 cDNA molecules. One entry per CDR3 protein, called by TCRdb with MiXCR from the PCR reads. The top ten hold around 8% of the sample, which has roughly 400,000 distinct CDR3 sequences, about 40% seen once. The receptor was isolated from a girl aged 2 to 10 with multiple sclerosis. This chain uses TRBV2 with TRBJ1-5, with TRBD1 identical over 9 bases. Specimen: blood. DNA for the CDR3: TGTGCCAGCACTTACCGGGACAGGGTTCAGCCCCAGCATTTT. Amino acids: CASTYRDRVQPQHF.